This T cell receptor (beta chain) is from a study of PD-L1 blockade in urothelial cancer. Study-level information: Blood analyses occurred 3 weeks (second dose) and 6 weeks post treatment start. Per blood sample, T cells had a median of around 140,000.

As for time point: pretreatment peripheral blood. Per patient, between 1 and 8 samples were collected at pretreatment and on-treatment time points. CDR3 length: 14 amino acids. V was shortened by 0 bases and J by 7 bases, with 11 bases between the two germline ends. CDR1 and CDR2 from the germline V gene are SGHRS and YFSETQ. Each PCR received spiked synthetic TCR analog templates. TCRdb keeps only in-frame clones here, not all; method: immunoSEQ multiplex PCR. The sample records tens of thousands of clones, around 84% being singletons. This specimen was PBMCs, taken around atezolizumab (anti-PD-L1) treatment. The receptor comes from a woman in her seventies with urothelial cancer. This chain connects TRBV5-1 to TRBJ1-5; D may be TRBD1 (5 bases). The CDR3 coding sequence is TGCGCCAGCAGCTTGGCAGGGCTGGAACAGCCCCAGCATTTT. It is translated as CASSLAGLEQPQHF. Variable domain in full (rest from reference TRBV5-1 and TRBJ1-5): KAGVTQTPRYLIKTRGQQVTLSCSPISGHRSVSWYQQTPGQGLQFLFEYFSETQRNKGNFPGRFSGRQFSNSRSEMNVSTLELGDSALYLCASSLAGLEQPQHFGDGTRLSIL.